These 14 T cell receptor beta chains share one sample of origin, sequenced in a study of STAT5B mutations in CD4+ large granular lymphocyte leukemia. Profiling relied on immunoSEQ multiplex PCR, and the TCRdb table lists in-frame clones only, not all of them. This sample has about 48,000 clones, with roughly two thirds found just once. Sequencing was performed on CD4+ T cells from blood buffy coats. These receptors were collected from a human donor in good health.

There are a few counts of this clone. The J gene is TRBJ1-1, the V gene TRBV2, with D perhaps matching TRBD1 (6 bases). V gave up 4 bases and J gave up 5 bases, with 17 bases separating them. The length of the CDR3 is 15 residues. Germline CDR1 and CDR2: SNHLY and FYNNEI. This CDR3 is CASSVRTVRGTEAFF. In nucleotides, the CDR3 is TGTGCCAGCAGTGTCAGGACAGTCAGGGGTACTGAAGCTTTCTTT.

The genes are TRBV5-6 and TRBJ2-7; D is unresolved. V was clipped by 1 base and J by 3 bases, with 11 bases between them. This CDR3 has 14 amino acids. Germline lookup yields CDR1 SGHDT and CDR2 YYEEEE. The chain's CDR3 is CASSLYQDRYEQYV. The CDR3 nucleotides are TGTGCCAGCAGCTTGTACCAGGATCGCTACGAGCAGTACGTC.

The gene calls are TRBV5-1 and TRBJ2-5; D remains ambiguous. The CDR3 totals 15 residues. V gave up 0 bases and J gave up 4 bases, with 13 bases separating them. Looked up from germline, CDR1 is SGHRS and CDR2 is YFSETQ. CDR3 region: CASSLVPDSRETQYF. CDR3 coding DNA: TGCGCCAGCAGCTTGGTTCCCGATTCTAGAGAGACCCAGTACTTC.

This chain connects TRBV5-4 to TRBJ2-1, with D hard to call. This CDR3 has 16 amino acids. Germline CDR1 reads SGHNT; CDR2 reads YYREEE (reference sequence). Trimming cost V 1 base and J 2 bases, with 13 bases left between them. Written as DNA, the CDR3 is TGTGCCAGCAGCTTGTCAGCATCTGCGACCTACAATGAGCAGTTCTTC. Its protein product is CASSLSASATYNEQFF.

This chain links TRBV27 with TRBJ1-3; 7 positions match TRBD1. After removal of 6 bases from V and 4 bases from J, the junction contained 9 bases not matched to a gene. This CDR3 is built from 15 residues. CDR1 and CDR2 (germline): MNHEY, SMNVEV (reference sequence). The CDR3 here is CASRGDSFFGNTIYF. CDR3 nucleotide sequence: TGTGCCAGCAGAGGGGACAGTTTCTTCGGAAACACCATATATTTT.

The rearrangement uses TRBV4-1 and TRBJ2-3, with 8 nucleotides matching TRBD2. The germline V gene encodes CDR1 MGHRA and CDR2 YSYEKL. CDR3 length: 18 residues. Trimming took 0 bases from V and 4 from J; bases not matched to a gene: 12. This chain's CDR3 is CASSQDPGTSYSPDTQYF. The CDR3 nucleotides read TGCGCCAGCAGCCAAGATCCCGGGACTAGTTACTCCCCAGATACGCAGTATTTT.

The V call is TRBV6-1, the J call TRBJ1-3, with D hard to call. The length of the CDR3 is 15 residues. V was trimmed by 6 bases and J by 0 bases, leaving 12 bases between them. CDR1 MNHNS and CDR2 SASEGT come from the germline V gene. The CDR3 here is CASRGGGNSGNTIYF. CDR3 sequence (DNA): TGTGCCAGCAGGGGAGGAGGGAACTCTGGAAACACCATATATTTT.

V usage is TRBV14 and J usage is TRBJ1-3; D remains ambiguous. This CDR3 comprises 17 residues. The germline V gene encodes CDR1 SGHDN and CDR2 FVKESK. The V gene lost 4 bases and the J gene lost 0 bases, with 16 bases spanning the gap. CDR3 coding DNA: TGTGCCAGCAGCCCGAAGTTCGGGGAGAGCTCTGGAAACACCATATATTTT. Translated: CASSPKFGESSGNTIYF.

This clone was seen a few times. This chain joins TRBV28 and TRBJ1-5; D call uncertain. The germline CDR1 and CDR2 sequences are MDHEN and SYDVKM. Trimming shortened V by 0 bases and J by 0 bases, and 9 bases separated the two germline ends. The CDR3 extends over 16 amino acids. This chain's CDR3 is CASSLWADYSNQPQHF. CDR3 nucleotides: TGTGCCAGCAGTTTATGGGCGGACTATAGCAATCAGCCCCAGCATTTT.

The sample holds a few counts of this clone. V and J are TRBV2 and TRBJ2-2; D is unclear. V gave up 3 bases and J gave up 4 bases, with 6 bases separating them. The CDR3 has 13 residues. Germline assignment: CDR1 SNHLY and CDR2 FYNNEI. The CDR3 sequence is CASSEGSTGELFF. The CDR3 bases are TGTGCCAGCAGTGAGGGGTCCACCGGGGAGCTGTTTTTT.

The rearrangement uses TRBV2 and TRBJ1-2; D ambiguous. The CDR3 is made up of 16 amino acids. Germline loops: CDR1 SNHLY, CDR2 FYNNEI. Deletions cut 0 bases from V and 4 bases from J, with 15 bases between. CDR3 region: CASSEAGGVFGYGYTF. CDR3 bases: TGTGCCAGCAGTGAAGCGGGCGGGGTATTCGGCTATGGCTACACCTTC.

The chain links TRBV6-5 to TRBJ2-5; D is tentatively TRBD1 or TRBD2 (5 bases each). Between the trimmed V and J ends, which lost 3 bases and 2 bases, there was a span of 7 bases. Germline V CDR1 and CDR2: MNHEY, SVGAGI. There are 13 residues in the CDR3. The CDR3, as DNA: TGTGCCAGCAGTTATGGGGGACAAGAGACCCAGTACTTC. This translates into CASSYGGQETQYF.

The rearrangement uses TRBV5-6 and TRBJ1-1, with 9 bases that match TRBD1. V shed 4 bases, J shed 12 bases, and the junction held 13 bases outside the gene matches. Germline loops: CDR1 SGHDT, CDR2 YYEEEE. This CDR3 is 14 amino acids long. The CDR3 DNA reads TGTGCCAGCAGCACCAACTACAGGGGGCCGTCTTCTTTCTTT. Translating gives CASSTNYRGPSSFF.

The chain carries TRBV2 and TRBJ2-2, with D perhaps matching TRBD1 (6 bases). From germline, CDR1 is SNHLY and CDR2 FYNNEI. Trimming left V 6 bases short and J 7 bases short, with 12 bases between. The CDR3 length is 13 residues. As DNA, the CDR3 is TGTGCCAGCAGACGAACGGACAGCGGGGAGCTGTTTTTT. Residues: CASRRTDSGELFF.